The 3 T cell receptor beta chains below were found in one sample sequenced in a study of blood T cell repertoires in COVID-19. Assay used: immunoSEQ multiplex PCR; TCRdb lists only in-frame clones, some missing. This repertoire shows 150,000 to 200,000 clones, 65% to 90% found once; its top ten account for around 8.2%. Sequencing was performed on peripheral blood. All receptors come from a man aged 55 to 70 with acute or convalescent COVID-19.

The chain links TRBV5-1 to TRBJ1-6; the D is unclear. This CDR3 is built from 16 residues. Per the germline V gene, CDR1 is SGHRS and CDR2 is YFSETQ. V was clipped by 0 bases and J by 2 bases, with 9 bases between them. This chain's CDR3 is CASSLVEGTYNSPLHF. The CDR3 DNA reads TGCGCCAGCAGCTTGGTGGAGGGCACCTATAATTCACCCCTCCACTTT.

The genes are TRBV6-1 and TRBJ1-2, with 10 bases aligning to TRBD1. Germline V gene lookup returns CDR1 MNHNS and CDR2 SASEGT. Trimming removed 2 bases from V and 3 bases from J; junction bases left unmatched: 6. This CDR3 is 16 amino acids long. The CDR3 sequence is CASSELGQGEDYGYTF. The CDR3, as DNA: TGTGCCAGCAGTGAACTAGGACAGGGGGAGGACTATGGCTACACCTTC.

V usage is TRBV19 and J usage is TRBJ2-1, with 9 bases matching TRBD1. The CDR3 covers 14 residues. From germline, CDR1 is LNHDA and CDR2 SQIVND (reference sequence). Trimming took 8 bases from V and 7 from J; bases not matched to a gene: 9. The CDR3 DNA reads as TGTGCCAGTTCATGGGACAGGGTATCGAATGAGCAGTTCTTC. Translated, it gives CASSWDRVSNEQFF.